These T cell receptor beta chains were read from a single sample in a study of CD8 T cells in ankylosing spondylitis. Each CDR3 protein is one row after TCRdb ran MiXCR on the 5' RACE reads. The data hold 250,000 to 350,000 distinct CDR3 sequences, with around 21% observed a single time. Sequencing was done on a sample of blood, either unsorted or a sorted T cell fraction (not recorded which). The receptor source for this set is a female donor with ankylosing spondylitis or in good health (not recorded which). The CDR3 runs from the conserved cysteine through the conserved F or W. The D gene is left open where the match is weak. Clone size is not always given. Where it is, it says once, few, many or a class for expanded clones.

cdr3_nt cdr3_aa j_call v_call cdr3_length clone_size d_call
TGTGCCAGCAGTCCACCCCGGACTAGCAGGGAGACCCAGTACTTC CASSPPRTSRETQYF TRBJ2-5 TRBV6-2/TRBV6-3 15 NA TRBD2
TGCGCCAGCAGTTCTCCGGGACAGGGAATCTACGAGCAGTACTTC CASSSPGQGIYEQYF TRBJ2-7 TRBV5-1 15 few TRBD1
TGTGCCAGCAGTAACAGCAGGAACACTGAAGCTTTCTTT CASSNSRNTEAFF TRBJ1-1 TRBV12-3/TRBV12-4 13 many NA
TGCAGTGCTAGAGCCCCCCAGGGGGGCACAGATACGCAGTATTTT CSARAPQGGTDTQYF TRBJ2-3 TRBV20-1 15 NA TRBD1
TGTGCCACCAGTGACCCCCGGGGCTTCCGGAGCGGGGAGCTGTTTTTT CATSDPRGFRSGELFF TRBJ2-2 TRBV24-1 16 NA NA
TGTGCCAGCAGCCCGACTAGTGGTGAGCAGTTCTTC CASSPTSGEQFF TRBJ2-1 TRBV3-1 12 NA NA
TGCGCCAGCAGCTTGCAACTGGCCTACAATGAGCAGTTCTTC CASSLQLAYNEQFF TRBJ2-1 TRBV5-1 14 NA NA
TGCAGTGCTAGTCTGATTAAGGACATTCAGTACTTC CSASLIKDIQYF TRBJ2-4 TRBV20-1 12 few NA
TGTGCCAGCAGCTCCTGGGAGGGGAACACTGAAGCTTTCTTT CASSSWEGNTEAFF TRBJ1-1 TRBV7-6 14 NA NA
TGTGCCAGCTCACCAAAGGGAAGGGGCTCTGGGGCCAACGTCCTGACTTTC CASSPKGRGSGANVLTF TRBJ2-6 TRBV18 17 NA NA
TGTGCCAGCAGTTACCCGCCTAGCGGGGTTGCTAACGAGCAGTACTTC CASSYPPSGVANEQYF TRBJ2-7 TRBV6-2/TRBV6-3 16 few TRBD2
TGCGCCAGCAGCGAAGGGTCACCCTACAATGAGCAGTTCTTC CASSEGSPYNEQFF TRBJ2-1 TRBV5-1 14 few NA
TGTGCCAGCACACACGGAGGGAATCAGCCCCAGCATTTT CASTHGGNQPQHF TRBJ1-5 TRBV5-6 13 NA NA
TGTGCCAGCTCCCGGACGCCCGGCTATGGCTACACCTTC CASSRTPGYGYTF TRBJ1-2 TRBV6-4 13 few NA
TGTGCCAGCTCCACTAGCGGGAGAGCCTACAATGAGCAGTTCTTC CASSTSGRAYNEQFF TRBJ2-1 TRBV7-9 15 NA TRBD2